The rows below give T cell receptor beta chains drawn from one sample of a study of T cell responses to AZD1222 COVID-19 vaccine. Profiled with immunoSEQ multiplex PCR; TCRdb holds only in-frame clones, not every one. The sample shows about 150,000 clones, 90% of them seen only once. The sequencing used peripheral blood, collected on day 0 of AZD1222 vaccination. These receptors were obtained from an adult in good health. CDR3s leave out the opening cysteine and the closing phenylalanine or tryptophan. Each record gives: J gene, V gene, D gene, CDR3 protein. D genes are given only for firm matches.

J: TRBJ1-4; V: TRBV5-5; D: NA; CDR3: ASSSQGRSEKLF
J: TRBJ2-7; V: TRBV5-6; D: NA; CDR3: ASSPISSSHEQY
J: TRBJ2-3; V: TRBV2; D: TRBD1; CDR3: ASSGRDRRTDTQY
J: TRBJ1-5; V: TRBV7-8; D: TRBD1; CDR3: ASSLGGQGQPQH
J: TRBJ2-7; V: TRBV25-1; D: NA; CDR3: ASSGGSAQY
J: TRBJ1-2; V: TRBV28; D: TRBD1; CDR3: ASSLNRGTANYGYT
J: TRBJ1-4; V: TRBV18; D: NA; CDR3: ASSPPGTGNEKLF
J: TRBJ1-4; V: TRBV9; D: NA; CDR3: ASSVGRFGGRNEKLF
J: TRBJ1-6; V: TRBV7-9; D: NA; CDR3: ASSLGVGGTGNSPLH
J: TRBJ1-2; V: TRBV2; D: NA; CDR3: ASSEYEGTDGYT
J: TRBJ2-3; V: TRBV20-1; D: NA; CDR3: SANLGDTQY
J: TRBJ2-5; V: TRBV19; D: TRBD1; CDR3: ASSIRGQGQGLGETQY
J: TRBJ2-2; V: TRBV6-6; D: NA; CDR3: ASSRVGGELF
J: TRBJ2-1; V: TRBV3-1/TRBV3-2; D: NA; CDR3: ASSPTRGHNEQF
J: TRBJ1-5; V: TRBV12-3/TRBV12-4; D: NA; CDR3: ASVYTGNQPQH
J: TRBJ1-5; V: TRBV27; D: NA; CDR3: ASRPGQSLGQPQH
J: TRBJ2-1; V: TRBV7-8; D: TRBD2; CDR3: ASSLLTSGSSGEQF
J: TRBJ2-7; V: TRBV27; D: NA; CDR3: ASSPPGGGQY
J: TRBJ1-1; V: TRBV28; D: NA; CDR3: ASSRYTIGAF
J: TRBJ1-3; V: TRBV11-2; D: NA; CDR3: ASSLRGRSSGNTIY
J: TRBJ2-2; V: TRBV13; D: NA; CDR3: ASSLVDTGELF
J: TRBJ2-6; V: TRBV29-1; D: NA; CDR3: SVEVDIDSGANVLT
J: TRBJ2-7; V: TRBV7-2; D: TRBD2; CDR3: ASSFTSGRSEQY
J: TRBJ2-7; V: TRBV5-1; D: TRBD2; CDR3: ASSRSSGSRTVHEQY
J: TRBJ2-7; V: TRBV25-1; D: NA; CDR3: ASRGASETYEQY
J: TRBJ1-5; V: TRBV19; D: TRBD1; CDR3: ASSIVPGQGINQPQH
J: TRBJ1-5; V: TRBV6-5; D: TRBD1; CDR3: ASSTGGLWPQH
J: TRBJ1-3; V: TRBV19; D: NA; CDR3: ASSIDQGRRDTIY